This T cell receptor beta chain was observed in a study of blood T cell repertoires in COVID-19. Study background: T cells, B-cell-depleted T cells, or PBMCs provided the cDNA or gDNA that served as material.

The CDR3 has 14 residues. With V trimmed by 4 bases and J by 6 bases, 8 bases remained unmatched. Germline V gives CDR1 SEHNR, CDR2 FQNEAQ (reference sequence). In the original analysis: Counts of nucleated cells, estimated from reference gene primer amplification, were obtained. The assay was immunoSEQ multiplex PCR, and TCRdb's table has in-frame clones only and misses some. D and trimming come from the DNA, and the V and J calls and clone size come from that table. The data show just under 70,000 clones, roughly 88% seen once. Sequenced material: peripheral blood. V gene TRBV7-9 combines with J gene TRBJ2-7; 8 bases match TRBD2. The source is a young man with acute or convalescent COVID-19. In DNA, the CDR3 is TGTGCCAGCAGCTACTCCGGGACTAGGACCGAGCAGTACTTC. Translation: CASSYSGTRTEQYF.